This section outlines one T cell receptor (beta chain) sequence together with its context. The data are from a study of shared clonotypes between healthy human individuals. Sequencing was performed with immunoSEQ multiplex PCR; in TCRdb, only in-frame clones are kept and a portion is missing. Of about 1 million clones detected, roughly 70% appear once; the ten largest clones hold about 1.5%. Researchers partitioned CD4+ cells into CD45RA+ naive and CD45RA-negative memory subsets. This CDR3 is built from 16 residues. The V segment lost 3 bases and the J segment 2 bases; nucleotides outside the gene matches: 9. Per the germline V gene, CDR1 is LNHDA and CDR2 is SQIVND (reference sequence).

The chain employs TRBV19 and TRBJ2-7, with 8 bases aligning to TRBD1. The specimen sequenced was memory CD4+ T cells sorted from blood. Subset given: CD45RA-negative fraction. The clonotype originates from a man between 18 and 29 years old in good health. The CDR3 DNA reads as TGTGCCAGTAGTATCTCAGGGGGCGAGGGGCCCTACGAGCAGTACTTC. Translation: CASSISGGEGPYEQYF.